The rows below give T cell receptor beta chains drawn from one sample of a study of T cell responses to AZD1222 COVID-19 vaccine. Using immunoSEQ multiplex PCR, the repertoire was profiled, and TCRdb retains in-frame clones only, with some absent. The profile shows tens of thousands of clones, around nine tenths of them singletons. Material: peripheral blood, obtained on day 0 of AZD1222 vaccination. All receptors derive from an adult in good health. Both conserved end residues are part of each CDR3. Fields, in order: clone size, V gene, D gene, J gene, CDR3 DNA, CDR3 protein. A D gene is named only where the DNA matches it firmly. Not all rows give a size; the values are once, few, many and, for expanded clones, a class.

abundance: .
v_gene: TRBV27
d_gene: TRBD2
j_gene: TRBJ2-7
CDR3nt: TGTGCCAGCCGAGGACTAGCGGGTTCTCGGGAGCAGTACTTC
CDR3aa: CASRGLAGSREQYF

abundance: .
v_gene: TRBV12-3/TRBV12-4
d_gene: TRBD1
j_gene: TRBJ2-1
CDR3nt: TGTGCCAGCAGTTTGCCGGGACAGGGGTTCCAGTTCTTC
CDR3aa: CASSLPGQGFQFF

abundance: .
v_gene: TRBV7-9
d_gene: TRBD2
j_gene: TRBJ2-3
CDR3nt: TGTGCCAGCAGCTCTTCGTGGACTAGCGTGAGGTGGGACACAGATACGCAGTATTTT
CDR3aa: CASSSSWTSVRWDTDTQYF

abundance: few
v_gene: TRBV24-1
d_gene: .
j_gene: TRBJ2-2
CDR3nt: TGTGCCACCAGTGTCCAGACGAACACCGGGGAGCTGTTTTTT
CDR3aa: CATSVQTNTGELFF

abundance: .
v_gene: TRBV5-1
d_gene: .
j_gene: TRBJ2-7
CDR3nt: TGCGCCAGCAGCCATGAAGCCGAGCAGTACTTC
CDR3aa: CASSHEAEQYF

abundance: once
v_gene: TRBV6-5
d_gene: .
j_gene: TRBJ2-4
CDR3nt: TGTGCCACCAGTTATGAGGACATTCAGTACTTC
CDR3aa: CATSYEDIQYF

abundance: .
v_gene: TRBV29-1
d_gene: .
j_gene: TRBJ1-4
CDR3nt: TGCAGCTCCAAGGGAGACGACGAAAAACTGTTTTTT
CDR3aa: CSSKGDDEKLFF

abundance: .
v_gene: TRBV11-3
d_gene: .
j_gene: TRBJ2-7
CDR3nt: TGTGCCAGCCCTCTCAGGGTCTCCTACGAGCAGTACTTC
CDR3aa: CASPLRVSYEQYF

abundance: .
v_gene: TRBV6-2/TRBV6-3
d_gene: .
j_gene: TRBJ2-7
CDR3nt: TGTGCCAGCAGCCCCTCGGTCCTGAGCGAGCAGTACTTC
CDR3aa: CASSPSVLSEQYF

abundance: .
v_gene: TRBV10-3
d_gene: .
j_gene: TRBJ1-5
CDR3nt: TGTGCCATCAGTGTCGGTAACAATCAGCCCCAGCATTTT
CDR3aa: CAISVGNNQPQHF

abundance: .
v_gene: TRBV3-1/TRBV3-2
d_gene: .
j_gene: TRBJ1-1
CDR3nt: TGTGCCAGCAGCCAAGGTGGCGGTGAAGCTTTCTTT
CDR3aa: CASSQGGGEAFF

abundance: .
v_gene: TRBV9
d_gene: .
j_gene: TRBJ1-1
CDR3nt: TGTGCCAGCAGCCCCCAACAGGCCGGGAACACTGAAGCTTTCTTT
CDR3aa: CASSPQQAGNTEAFF

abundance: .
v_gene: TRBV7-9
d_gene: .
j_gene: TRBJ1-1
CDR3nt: TGTGCCAGCAGCCCCAGGGGCAGGGGTATGAACACTGAAGCTTTCTTT
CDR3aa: CASSPRGRGMNTEAFF

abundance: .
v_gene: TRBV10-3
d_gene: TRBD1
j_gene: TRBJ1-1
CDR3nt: TGTGCCATCATGTTGGACAGGAAATACACTGAAGCTTTCTTT
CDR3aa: CAIMLDRKYTEAFF